The entry below gives a single T cell receptor beta chain sequence along with its context. Its antigen is not known. This sample was included in a study of regulatory T cells in long-lasting Graves disease. For the study at large: The definition of persistent Graves' disease was over 5 years of antithyroid drugs with positive TSH receptor antibodies. Study conclusions and caveats: Persistent disease was associated with favored TRBV28 usage and with favored use of TRBJ1-2 and TRBJ2-5. Accuracy was perhaps lowered by the small sample size.

Time point indicated: persistent/refractory GD, antithyroid drugs over 5 years with positive TRAb. Following extraction of RNA from PBMCs, that RNA was used to make the TCR library. V was pared by 1 base and J by 0 bases, with 15 bases between. This CDR3 region has 17 residues. Germline V lookup: CDR1 LGHNA, CDR2 YNFKEQ. Arm-PCR of CDR3 regions and iRepertoire HTBI primers were used to build TCR beta libraries. TCRdb re-analysed the multiplex PCR reads in MiXCR, keeping a single row per CDR3 protein. The data contain 300,000 to 400,000 distinct CDR3 sequences, less than 20% of them seen just once; the ten biggest clones take up just under 30%.

This sample comprised peripheral blood mononuclear cells (PBMCs), obtained when the disease was refractory, from a patient treated with antithyroid drugs. The gene calls are TRBV4-2 and TRBJ1-1, with D unclear. This clonotype was obtained from a female donor with Graves disease. For the CDR3, the DNA is TGTGCCAGCAGCCAAGGGGTCTGGGGAGAGGTGAACACTGAAGCTTTCTTT. Amino acids: CASSQGVWGEVNTEAFF.